Each of the 25 T cell receptor beta chains below was sequenced from the same sample in a study of blood T cell repertoires in COVID-19. The protocol was immunoSEQ multiplex PCR, while the TCRdb copy is restricted to in-frame clones and leaves out a portion. The sample carries a few hundred thousand clones, over 75% recorded once. Sequencing was performed on PBMCs or T cells enriched from blood (not recorded which). The receptor set was obtained from a man in his forties in a cohort exposed to, infected with or recovered from COVID-19 (not recorded which).

Here the CDR3 DNA reads TGTGCCATCAGTGAGACAGCTAATGAAAAACTGTTTTTT. The encoded protein is CAISETANEKLFF. V gene TRBV10-3 combines with J gene TRBJ1-4, with D unclear. V dropped 2 bases and J dropped 3 bases, with 4 bases sitting between them. Germline-derived CDR1 and CDR2 are ENHRY and SYGVKD. The CDR3 totals 13 residues.

This sequence joins TRBV5-1 and TRBJ2-1, with 11 bases aligning to TRBD2. Germline V gene lookup returns CDR1 SGHRS and CDR2 YFSETQ. The CDR3 contains 16 residues. Trimming at V came to 4 bases and at J to 5 bases, leaving 8 bases not matched to a gene. The CDR3 DNA is TGCGCCAGCAGCGCACGGACTAGCGGGCCCAACAATGAGCAGTTCTTC. This encodes CASSARTSGPNNEQFF.

This chain links TRBV7-8 with TRBJ1-1; TRBD1 agrees at 7 bases. V was clipped by 4 bases and J by 0 bases; unmatched bases: 8. This CDR3 has 16 residues. Germline CDR1 SGHVS, CDR2 FQNEAQ. CDR3 bases: TGTGCCAGCAGCTCCGGGACAGCAATTTTGAACACTGAAGCTTTCTTT. It is translated as CASSSGTAILNTEAFF.

This chain joins TRBV11-2 and TRBJ1-1; 10 nucleotides align to TRBD1. With V trimmed by 5 bases and J by 4 bases, 10 bases remained unmatched. The CDR3 runs to 16 residues. Germline CDR1 reads SGHAT; CDR2 reads FQNNGV. The CDR3 DNA sequence: TGTGCCAGCAGCCTACGACAGGGGGCCCTGGGCACTGAAGCTTTCTTT. This translates into CASSLRQGALGTEAFF.

The chain combines TRBV10-2 with TRBJ2-1; TRBD2 matches at 12 bases. CDR3 size: 18 residues. In germline, CDR1 is WSHSY, CDR2 SAAADI. V trimming: 3 bases; J trimming: 0 bases; junction bases outside the gene matches: 6. CDR3 region: CASSDRTSGARSYNEQFF. The CDR3 DNA is TGCGCCAGCAGTGACCGGACTAGCGGGGCACGCTCCTACAATGAGCAGTTCTTC.

V is TRBV4-1 and J is TRBJ1-3; unclear D gene. The CDR3 is 15 residues long. With 1 base removed from V and 4 bases from J, the gap between germline ends came to 11 bases. CDR1 is MGHRA and CDR2 is YSYEKL in the germline V gene. The CDR3 here is CASSQGERGGNTIYF. CDR3 nucleotides: TGCGCCAGCAGCCAAGGGGAGCGCGGAGGAAACACCATATATTTT.

The CDR3 DNA follows: TGTGCCAGCAGTGGGCTAGAGAACACCGGGGAGCTGTTTTTT. Its protein is CASSGLENTGELFF. The chain uses TRBV2 and TRBJ2-2; no reliable D call. The V end was cut by 4 bases, the J end by 1 base, with 7 bases between. The CDR3 has 14 amino acids. Per germline, CDR1 SNHLY and CDR2 FYNNEI.

V usage is TRBV3-1 (or the pseudogene TRBV3-2) and J usage is TRBJ2-7, with D perhaps TRBD2 (6 bases). CDR1 and CDR2 from the germline V gene are LGHDT and YNNKEL (reference sequence). The CDR3 sequence is 15 residues long. The V end lost 5 bases, the J end lost 2 bases, and 16 bases lay between the germline ends. CDR3 DNA: TGTGCCAGCAGCAAGGGACTTAAAACGGCCTACGAGCAGTACTTC. Amino acids: CASSKGLKTAYEQYF.

J is TRBJ1-1 and V is TRBV20-1; tentative D call: TRBD1 (5 bases). Germline lookup yields CDR1 DFQATT and CDR2 SNEGSKA (reference sequence). The CDR3 length is 13 residues. Trimming took off 3 bases at V and 4 bases at J, with 12 bases between the two ends. The CDR3 reads CSASPTGFTEAFF. The CDR3 DNA follows: TGCAGTGCTAGTCCTACAGGTTTCACTGAAGCTTTCTTT.

The chain links TRBV30 to TRBJ2-2, with D possibly matching TRBD1 (6 bases). This CDR3 is 14 amino acids long. V was cut by 0 bases and J by 6 bases, with 11 bases left in between. Germline CDR1 reads GTSNPN; CDR2 reads SVGIG (reference sequence). CDR3 residues: CAWSVGRGAGELFF. CDR3 nucleotides: TGTGCCTGGAGTGTAGGCAGGGGTGCCGGGGAGCTGTTTTTT.

The rearrangement uses TRBV5-1 and TRBJ2-6; 11 nucleotides line up with TRBD1. Germline CDR1 and CDR2: SGHRS and YFSETQ. Trimming cost V 4 bases and J 2 bases; bases outside gene matches: 8. The CDR3 contains 18 residues. The CDR3 nucleotides read TGCGCCAGCAGCCCCGGACAGGGGGCCCCTACTGGGGCCAACGTCCTGACTTTC. This sequence encodes CASSPGQGAPTGANVLTF.

The chain carries TRBV6-5 and TRBJ1-2, with D perhaps TRBD1 (5 bases). Germline lookup yields CDR1 MNHEY and CDR2 SVGAGI. The CDR3 extends over 14 amino acids. The germline V and J ends were trimmed by 6 bases and 4 bases, with 15 bases remaining between them. CDR3 residues: CASSADTNSYGYTF. The CDR3 coding sequence is TGTGCCAGCAGCGCGGACACGAACTCCTATGGCTACACCTTC.

The chain recombines TRBV30 with TRBJ1-5; D might be TRBD1 (6 bases). Per the germline V gene, CDR1 is GTSNPN and CDR2 is SVGIG (reference sequence). The V end was cut by 0 bases, the J end by 7 bases, with 13 bases between. The CDR3 sequence is 14 residues long. The CDR3 sequence is CAWSVGTGRQPQHF. In nucleotides, the CDR3 is TGTGCCTGGAGTGTAGGCACAGGGCGGCAGCCCCAGCATTTT.

In DNA form, the CDR3 reads TGCGCCAGCAGGGCTAGAGGGACTAGCGGGAACAATGAGCAGTTCTTC. Translating it yields CASRARGTSGNNEQFF. V and J are TRBV10-2 and TRBJ2-1, with 13 positions matching TRBD2. The CDR3 extends over 16 amino acids. The V gene's germline CDR1 is WSHSY and CDR2 SAAADI. Losses at the gene ends were 6 bases for V and 5 bases for J; bases not matched to a gene: 7.

This chain links TRBV5-8 with TRBJ1-1; 7 bases line up with TRBD1. The CDR3 is 14 residues long. J gave up 7 bases and V 2 bases, and 8 bases lay outside the gene matches. Germline assignment: CDR1 SGHTS and CDR2 YDEGEE. The CDR3, as DNA: TGTGCCAGCAGCTTTGTTGTATGGGACAGTGAAGCTTTCTTT. Its protein product is CASSFVVWDSEAFF.

The V and J genes are TRBV28 and TRBJ1-1; 8 positions agree with TRBD1. Trimming cost V 3 bases and J 7 bases; bases outside gene matches: 4. The germline CDR1 and CDR2 sequences are MDHEN and SYDVKM. The CDR3 is made up of 13 amino acids. CDR3 DNA: TGTGCCAGCAGTTTCCGGGACAGGAGTGAAGCTTTCTTT. Protein sequence: CASSFRDRSEAFF.

This chain joins TRBV7-3 and TRBJ1-1; D perhaps matches TRBD1 (5 bases). The CDR3 runs to 14 residues. V was shortened by 5 bases and J by 4 bases, with 14 bases between the two germline ends. Per the germline V gene, CDR1 is SGHTA and CDR2 is FQGTGA. CDR3 protein: CASSQEAGRTEAFF. The CDR3 DNA reads TGTGCCAGCAGCCAGGAAGCAGGGCGCACTGAAGCTTTCTTT.

The V and J genes are TRBV2 and TRBJ2-2, with D hard to call. Trimming pared 3 bases from V and 1 base from J, leaving 12 bases between. This CDR3 has 16 amino acids. Per germline, CDR1 SNHLY and CDR2 FYNNEI. This CDR3 is CASSDSSALNTGELFF. The CDR3 DNA follows: TGTGCCAGCAGTGACAGCAGCGCCCTGAACACCGGGGAGCTGTTTTTT.

This chain joins TRBV27 and TRBJ2-4; 9 positions match TRBD1. The CDR3 contains 14 residues. Germline trimming cut 3 bases from V and 6 bases from J; bases unmatched to any gene: 3. Per the germline V gene, CDR1 is MNHEY and CDR2 is SMNVEV (reference sequence). This CDR3 is CASSFTGQGNIQYF. The CDR3 coding sequence is TGTGCCAGCAGTTTCACGGGACAGGGAAACATTCAGTACTTC.

This chain connects TRBV5-1 to TRBJ2-5; weak D call: TRBD2 (6 bases). Trimming took 1 base from V and 5 from J, leaving 15 bases between them. The V gene's germline CDR1 is SGHRS and CDR2 YFSETQ. The length of the CDR3 is 15 residues. The CDR3 DNA is TGCGCCAGCAGCTTGTATCCGGGGGAGAGGGAGACCCAGTACTTC. Encoded protein: CASSLYPGERETQYF. Based on the CDR3 plus reference TRBV5-1 and TRBJ2-5, the full variable domain is KAGVTQTPRYLIKTRGQQVTLSCSPISGHRSVSWYQQTPGQGLQFLFEYFSETQRNKGNFPGRFSGRQFSNSRSEMNVSTLELGDSALYLCASSLYPGERETQYFGPGTRLLVL.

The chain joins TRBV30 to TRBJ2-5, with 9 bases lining up with TRBD2. CDR3 length: 15 residues. Germline V gene data show CDR1 as GTSNPN and CDR2 as SVGIG (reference sequence). J gave up 5 bases and V 3 bases, and 10 bases lay outside the gene matches. This chain's CDR3 is CAWRQREDPLETQYF. The CDR3 DNA is TGTGCCTGGAGGCAGCGGGAGGACCCATTGGAGACCCAGTACTTC.

The rearrangement links TRBV19 to TRBJ1-3, with 9 positions matching TRBD1. Germline lookup yields CDR1 LNHDA and CDR2 SQIVND (reference sequence). This CDR3 comprises 14 residues. Germline trimming cut 10 bases from V and 9 bases from J; bases unmatched to any gene: 13. DNA of the CDR3: TGTGCCACTTCCCAAACCGGGACAGGGTCCACCATATATTTT. The encoded protein is CATSQTGTGSTIYF.

The rearrangement joins TRBV14 to TRBJ2-7, with D maybe TRBD2 (7 bases). The germline CDR1 and CDR2 sequences are SGHDN and FVKESK. There are 14 residues in the CDR3. Trimming pared 5 bases from V and 2 bases from J, leaving 13 bases between. The CDR3 is CASSLVGGPYEQYF. As DNA, the CDR3 is TGTGCCAGCAGCTTGGTGGGGGGGCCCTACGAGCAGTACTTC.

V usage is TRBV6-5 and J usage is TRBJ1-5; no definite D call. This CDR3 spans 14 amino acids. Germline loops: CDR1 MNHEY, CDR2 SVGAGI. V lost 7 bases to trimming and J lost 2 bases, with 12 bases between them. This chain's CDR3 is CASTLLGGNQPQHF. The CDR3 region has the DNA TGTGCCAGCACCCTCCTGGGAGGCAATCAGCCCCAGCATTTT.

The chain couples TRBV11-2 to TRBJ1-2; 8 bases are shared with TRBD1. The CDR3 is made up of 15 amino acids. V lost 2 bases to trimming and J lost 3 bases; unmatched junction nucleotides: 5. Germline V gives CDR1 SGHAT, CDR2 FQNNGV. As DNA, the CDR3 is TGTGCCAGCAGCTTAATAGCAGGGGGCGACTATGGCTACACCTTC. Translated: CASSLIAGGDYGYTF.